The text below deals with one T cell receptor (beta chain). Its antigen remains unknown. This record belongs to a study of shared clonotypes between healthy human individuals. Study at large: Samples came from two female and three male donors aged 18 to 49. The study, taken as a whole, reports: The study found roughly 5.3% of naive CD4 clonotypes shared across several donors. Clonotype sharing among donors, it was expected, would be affected by sequencing depth. Estimated clonotype richness was generally higher in naive than memory subsets.

Sequenced by immunoSEQ multiplex PCR; TCRdb stores in-frame clones only, minus some. In the table there are under 1,100,000 clones, about 70% of which are singletons. CDR3 length equals 18 residues. Looked up from germline, CDR1 is SGHRS and CDR2 is YFSETQ. V was trimmed by 0 bases and J by 4 bases, leaving 22 bases between them. This TCR was sampled from a man between 18 and 29 years old in good health. Input material: memory CD4+ T cells sorted from blood. Indicated subset: CD45RA-negative fraction. The chain uses TRBV5-1 and TRBJ1-2; maybe TRBD1 (5 bases). Written as DNA, the CDR3 is TGCGCCAGCAGCTTGGGACCCGGACATCAAATAATTGCCTATGGCTACACCTTC. This encodes CASSLGPGHQIIAYGYTF.